Shown below are 27 T cell receptor beta chains from a single sample sequenced in a study of CD8+CD57+ T cells in acquired aplastic anemia (dated by TCRdb to 2017 to 2018). For sequencing, an Illumina HiSeq 2000 was employed. Genomic DNA was used as template for profiling of TCR beta VDJ combinations and CDR3 sequences. TCRdb reran the public reads through fastp at Q25 and MiXCR, keeping productive beta chains. Each entry is one CDR3 protein sequence, shown with its most common DNA and genes. Counted in this sample were hundreds of thousands of distinct CDR3 sequences; roughly half of them appeared once. The ten largest clones add up to 6.5% to 10% of the sample. Expansion of CD8+CD57+ cells had been shown by flow cytometry in the patients chosen for sequencing. The sample comprised sorted CD4+, CD8+, or CD8+CD57+ T cells (not recorded which) from PBMCs. The receptor source for this set is a human donor with aplastic anemia.

This clonotype occurred a few times. The junction and the germline gene differ at one end; a read error may be behind it. This chain links TRBV3-1 with TRBJ1-1, with a tentative D call TRBD1 (6 bases). The germline CDR1 and CDR2 sequences are LGHDT and YNNKEL (reference sequence). This CDR3 region has 14 residues. Written as DNA, the CDR3 is TGTGCCAGCAATGAGAGGGGGAGACGTACTGAAGTTTTCTTT. Translation: CASNERGRRTEVFF.

In the case of this clonotype: It may be a read error: a sequence one base away is much more abundant. J is TRBJ1-2 and V is TRBV9; no clear D. With 4 bases removed from V and 4 bases from J, the gap between germline ends came to 14 bases. The CDR3 is made up of 14 amino acids. The germline CDR1 and CDR2 sequences are SGDLS and YYNGEE. The CDR3 nucleotides are TGTGCCAGCAGCCTCAAGGGCCTTAGCTATGGCTACACCTTC. Translating it yields CASSLKGLSYGYTF.

This clonotype was counted ten times or more. The rearrangement links TRBV7-9 to TRBJ2-1; D perhaps matches TRBD1 (5 bases). V was cut by 4 bases and J by 8 bases, with 15 bases left in between. The CDR3 loop spans 14 amino acids. Germline V gives CDR1 SEHNR, CDR2 FQNEAQ (reference sequence). CDR3 sequence: CASSWNQGSDEQFF. The DNA of the CDR3 is TGTGCCAGCAGCTGGAACCAGGGCAGCGATGAGCAGTTCTTC.

The J gene is TRBJ2-7, the V gene TRBV2; the match to TRBD1 covers 9 bases. The CDR3 loop spans 15 amino acids. V gave up 3 bases and J gave up 3 bases; unmatched junction bases: 6. Germline loops: CDR1 SNHLY, CDR2 FYNNEI. CDR3 in amino acids: CASSDGGTGIYEQYF. The DNA for the CDR3 is TGTGCCAGCAGTGATGGCGGGACAGGGATCTACGAGCAGTACTTC.

The chain carries TRBV4-1 and TRBJ2-1; 7 bases align to TRBD2. J was trimmed by 7 bases and V by 4 bases; bases with no gene match: 10. The length of the CDR3 is 15 residues. Germline V gives CDR1 MGHRA, CDR2 YSYEKL. For the CDR3, the DNA is TGCGCCAGCAGCCCCAGAGGCGGGGAGGGGAATGAGCAGTTCTTC. It translates to CASSPRGGEGNEQFF.

This clonotype occurred many times. This chain connects TRBV25-1 to TRBJ2-3; a possible D gene is TRBD1 (6 bases). This CDR3 is built from 21 residues. Germline V CDR1 and CDR2: MGHDK, SYGVNS. V lost 4 bases, J lost 0 bases, and 29 bases lay in between. As DNA, the CDR3 is TGTGCCAGCAGTGCCAATACAGGGAAGAAAGCGAAGGGGTGGAGCACAGATACGCAGTATTTT. Amino acid sequence: CASSANTGKKAKGWSTDTQYF.

V gene TRBV27 combines with J gene TRBJ2-7; 7 bases match TRBD1. The germline gives CDR1 MNHEY, CDR2 SMNVEV (reference sequence). The CDR3 runs to 16 residues. With 5 bases clipped from V and 5 bases from J, the junction kept 15 bases outside the gene matches. CDR3 amino acids: CASSTSPGQLPHEQYF. The DNA of the CDR3 is TGTGCCAGCAGTACTTCACCGGGACAGCTCCCCCACGAGCAGTACTTC.

The chain couples TRBV12-3 or TRBV12-4 to TRBJ1-4, with D perhaps matching TRBD1 (6 bases). This CDR3 is 15 amino acids long. V lost 6 bases and J lost 0, with 11 bases in between. The chain's CDR3 is CASRGGSATNEKLFF. The CDR3, as DNA: TGTGCCAGCAGGGGGGGCTCTGCAACTAATGAAAAACTGTTTTTT.

At least ten counts were recorded for this clonotype. V is TRBV11-2 and J is TRBJ1-2; maybe TRBD1 (5 bases). The CDR3 sequence is 15 residues long. Germline lookup yields CDR1 SGHAT and CDR2 FQNNGV. V lost 5 bases and J lost 2, with 15 bases in between. The CDR3, as DNA: TGTGCCAGCAGCCCCACGGGACCGGTAAACTATGGCTACACCTTC. As protein: CASSPTGPVNYGYTF. Variable domain in full (rest from reference TRBV11-2 and TRBJ1-2): EAGVAQSPRYKIIEKRQSVAFWCNPISGHATLYWYQQILGQGPKLLIQFQNNGVVDDSQLPKDRFSAERLKGVDSTLKIQPAKLEDSAVYLCASSPTGPVNYGYTFGSGTRLTVV.

This clonotype has a count of ten or more. This sequence joins TRBV5-6 and TRBJ2-1; no clear D gene. The CDR3 is 17 amino acids. In germline, CDR1 is SGHDT, CDR2 YYEEEE. V was clipped by 3 bases and J by 0 bases, with 16 bases between them. Here the CDR3 DNA reads TGTGCCAGCAGCTCTAAGCGAACCCCTAGCTCCTACAATGAGCAGTTCTTC. Residues: CASSSKRTPSSYNEQFF.

This clonotype was seen repeatedly, ten times or more. This sequence joins TRBV10-3 and TRBJ1-4; a weak D match, TRBD1 (6 bases). Trimming took off 3 bases at V and 7 bases at J, with 12 bases between the two ends. Per germline, CDR1 ENHRY and CDR2 SYGVKD. There are 14 residues in the CDR3. The CDR3 DNA sequence: TGTGCCATCAGTGATCCACAGGGTTTTGAAAAACTGTTTTTT. The encoded protein is CAISDPQGFEKLFF.

The rearrangement uses TRBV7-2 and TRBJ1-4; D might be TRBD1 (5 bases). Germline V gene sequence: CDR1 SGHTA, CDR2 FQGNSA. Trimming took 5 bases from V and 0 from J, leaving 13 bases between them. This CDR3 region has 16 residues. The chain's CDR3 is CASSPRQIATNEKLFF. CDR3 DNA: TGTGCCAGCAGCCCAAGACAGATTGCAACTAATGAAAAACTGTTTTTT.

The chain carries TRBV7-9 and TRBJ2-2; D is perhaps TRBD2 (5 bases). The CDR3 is made up of 13 amino acids. V lost 1 base and J lost 13, with 13 bases in between. Germline loops: CDR1 SEHNR, CDR2 FQNEAQ (reference sequence). The CDR3 bases are TGTGCCAGCAGCTTAGGTCAGGTCGCGGGGCTGTTTTTT. This sequence encodes CASSLGQVAGLFF.

This clonotype was counted at least ten times. The chain couples TRBV7-4 to TRBJ1-2; no firm D call. Trimming stripped 6 bases from V and 0 bases from J, with 11 bases between. In germline, CDR1 is SGHVT, CDR2 SQSDAQ. The CDR3 covers 14 residues. Written as DNA, the CDR3 is TGTGCCAGCAGGGATAGCTTAGCTAACTATGGCTACACCTTC. This encodes CASRDSLANYGYTF.

The count of this clonotype is one. The J gene is TRBJ2-7, the V gene TRBV6-5; no definite D call. Trimming took off 5 bases at V and 0 bases at J, with 17 bases between the two ends. CDR3 length equals 16 residues. Germline V gene lookup returns CDR1 MNHEY and CDR2 SVGAGI. In DNA form, the CDR3 reads TGTGCCAGCAGTGAAGGTTTTGGTAGCACCTCCTACGAGCAGTACGTC. Translation: CASSEGFGSTSYEQYV.

Concerning this clonotype: Since a much larger clone is just one base distant, this may be a read error. This chain links TRBV20-1 with TRBJ1-2; D uncertain. The CDR3 consists of 13 residues. V lost 5 bases, J lost 6 bases, and 16 bases lay in between. Germline CDR1 DFQATT, CDR2 SNEGSKA (reference sequence). The CDR3 DNA is TGCAGTGCTGCGGGCCCCGAGACCGATGGCTACACCTTC. Its protein is CSAAGPETDGYTF.

The chain joins TRBV5-8 to TRBJ1-2; unclear D gene. V lost 5 bases to trimming and J lost 0 bases, with 20 bases between them. This CDR3 contains 17 residues. The germline CDR1 and CDR2 sequences are SGHTS and YDEGEE. CDR3 residues: CASSFFFSEIPNYGYTF. The CDR3, as DNA: TGTGCCAGCAGTTTTTTTTTCTCAGAGATACCTAACTATGGCTACACCTTC.

There are many counts of this clonotype. The chain couples TRBV28 to TRBJ2-7; D unresolved. V was trimmed by 6 bases and J by 2 bases, leaving 8 bases between them. Germline CDR1 MDHEN, CDR2 SYDVKM. The CDR3 is made up of 12 amino acids. The CDR3 nucleotides are TGTGCCAGCAGATCAGCCGCCTACGAGCAGTACTTC. It encodes CASRSAAYEQYF.

Details on this clonotype: Compared with germline, one end of the junction differs, possibly owing to a read error. The rearrangement joins TRBV27 to TRBJ1-2; maybe TRBD1 (5 bases). The CDR3 covers 12 residues. CDR1 is MNHEY and CDR2 is SMNVEV in the germline V gene (reference sequence). In DNA form, the CDR3 reads TGTGCCAGCAGTTCAGGGCCCCATGGCCACACCTTC. Its protein product is CASSSGPHGHTF.

The V call is TRBV19, the J call TRBJ1-2, with 7 bases matching TRBD1. J was trimmed by 1 base and V by 6 bases; bases with no gene match: 5. Germline CDR1 and CDR2: LNHDA and SQIVND (reference sequence). The CDR3 is 14 amino acids. The CDR3 DNA reads as TGTGCCAGTAGACTAGGGGGCTATAACTATGGCTACACCTTC. The encoded protein is CASRLGGYNYGYTF.

The chain has TRBV9 and TRBJ2-3; D may be TRBD1 or TRBD2 (6 bases each). V lost 0 bases and J lost 3, with 11 bases in between. This CDR3 has 15 residues. Germline V lookup: CDR1 SGDLS, CDR2 YYNGEE. The CDR3 sequence is CASSVAGAWTDTQYF. The CDR3 nucleotides are TGTGCCAGCAGCGTAGCGGGGGCTTGGACAGATACGCAGTATTTT. Complete variable domain (other parts from reference TRBV9 and TRBJ2-3): DSGVTQTPKHLITATGQRVTLRCSPRSGDLSVYWYQQSLDQGLQFLIQYYNGEERAKGNILERFSAQQFPDLHSELNLSSLELGDSALYFCASSVAGAWTDTQYFGPGTRLTVL.

The chain is built from TRBV2 and TRBJ2-1; 8 bases match TRBD2. The CDR3 spans 18 residues. CDR1 and CDR2 (germline): SNHLY, FYNNEI. Germline trimming cut 5 bases from V and 4 bases from J; bases unmatched to any gene: 16. CDR3 residues: CASSLGTRSNQRYNEQFF. The CDR3 DNA is TGTGCCAGCAGTTTAGGGACTAGATCCAATCAACGTTACAATGAGCAGTTCTTC.

This clonotype was detected only a few times. This could be a read error, since a much larger clone is one nucleotide away. V gene TRBV29-1 combines with J gene TRBJ2-1, with 8 bases aligning to TRBD1. The CDR3 spans 17 residues. Per the germline V gene, CDR1 is SQVTM and CDR2 is ANQGSEA. The CDR3 loop is CGVEHRQGTGTYNEQFF. CDR3 coding DNA: TGCGGCGTTGAACACCGACAGGGGACTGGCACCTACAATGAGCAGTTCTTC.

The J gene is TRBJ1-4, the V gene TRBV6-5, with TRBD1 as a possible D gene (5 bases). This CDR3 spans 15 amino acids. CDR1 and CDR2 from the germline V gene are MNHEY and SVGAGI. The V end was cut by 0 bases, the J end by 4 bases, with 9 bases between. CDR3 protein: CASSYSGRGNEKLFF. Written as DNA, the CDR3 is TGTGCCAGCAGTTACTCGGGGCGGGGTAATGAAAAACTGTTTTTT.

Ten or more counts support this clonotype. The chain carries TRBV20-1 and TRBJ1-1; a weak D match, TRBD1 (6 bases). CDR1 is DFQATT and CDR2 is SNEGSKA in the germline V gene (reference sequence). V lost 1 base and J 3 bases, leaving 15 bases between the germline ends. This CDR3 is built from 15 residues. The CDR3 region is CSARVRQEAYTEAFF. For the CDR3, the DNA is TGCAGTGCTAGAGTGAGACAGGAAGCCTACACTGAAGCTTTCTTT.

This clonotype was picked up many times. J is TRBJ2-1 and V is TRBV24-1; D is possibly TRBD2 (6 bases). Trimming stripped 0 bases from V and 3 bases from J, with 20 bases between. CDR3 length: 19 amino acids. Germline lookup yields CDR1 KGHDR and CDR2 SFDVKD. The CDR3 is CATSDLTGGPPYNYNEQFF. The CDR3 bases are TGTGCCACCAGTGATTTGACCGGAGGGCCCCCGTATAACTACAATGAGCAGTTCTTC.

This clonotype was seen only a few times. The chain is built from TRBV7-9 and TRBJ2-5; maybe TRBD2 (5 bases). Germline loops: CDR1 SEHNR, CDR2 FQNEAQ (reference sequence). This CDR3 is built from 14 residues. V lost 1 base, J lost 2 bases, and 8 bases lay in between. CDR3 nucleotides: TGTGCCAGCAGCTTAGGAACGGGACAAGAGACCCAGTACTTC. It is translated as CASSLGTGQETQYF.